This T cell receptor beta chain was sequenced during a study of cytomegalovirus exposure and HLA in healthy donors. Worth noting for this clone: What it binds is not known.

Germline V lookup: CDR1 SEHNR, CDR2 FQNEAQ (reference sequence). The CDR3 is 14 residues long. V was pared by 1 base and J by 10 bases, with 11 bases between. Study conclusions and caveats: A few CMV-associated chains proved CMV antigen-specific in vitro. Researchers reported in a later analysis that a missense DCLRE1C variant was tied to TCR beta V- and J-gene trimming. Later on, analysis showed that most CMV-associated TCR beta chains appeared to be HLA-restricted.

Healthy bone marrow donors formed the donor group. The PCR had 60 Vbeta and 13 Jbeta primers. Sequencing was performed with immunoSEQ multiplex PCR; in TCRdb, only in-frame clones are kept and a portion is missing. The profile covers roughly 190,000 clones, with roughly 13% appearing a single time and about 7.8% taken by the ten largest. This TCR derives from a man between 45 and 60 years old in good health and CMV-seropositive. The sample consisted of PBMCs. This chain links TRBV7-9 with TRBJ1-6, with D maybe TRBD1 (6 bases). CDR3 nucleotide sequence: TGTGCCAGCAGCTTAGTGTCAGGGGTATCACCCCTCCACTTT. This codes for CASSLVSGVSPLHF.